This record concerns one TCR beta chain sequence. What it binds is unknown. This sample is drawn from a study of cytomegalovirus exposure and HLA in healthy donors. As for the study in general: Caucasian-associated ancestry cluster membership applied to about four fifths of 398 genotyped donors.

Primers: 60 Vbeta forward and 13 Jbeta reverse. Profiled with immunoSEQ multiplex PCR; TCRdb holds only in-frame clones, not every one. The sample holds 130,000 or so clones; about 80% are singletons and the top ten take approximately 1.9%. General study points: The study flagged some 180 TCR beta chains as cytomegalovirus-associated. Across donors, most TCRs were seen rarely, yet some public ones were widespread.

The CDR3 spans 13 residues. The V end lost 6 bases, the J end lost 1 base, and 9 bases lay between the germline ends. Looked up from germline, CDR1 is LGHNA and CDR2 is YNFKEQ. This TCR derives from a woman aged 40 to 55 in good health and CMV-seronegative. What was sequenced was PBMCs. The chain employs TRBV4-2 and TRBJ2-5; D may be TRBD1 (6 bases). Here the CDR3 reads CASRRTAQETQYF. The CDR3 coding sequence is TGTGCCAGCAGGCGGACAGCCCAAGAGACCCAGTACTTC.